A selection of T cell receptor beta chains follows, all from one sample in a study of post-analysis software for immune sequencing data. TCRdb called the PCR reads again in MiXCR, with one record for every CDR3 protein. The sample consists of roughly 200,000 distinct CDR3 sequences, 25% to 30% of them appearing once. The sample was blood. These receptors were taken from a girl aged 2-17 years with multiple sclerosis. Each CDR3 is given with its conserved first and last residue. Each record gives: CDR3 length, clone size, V gene, D gene, J gene, CDR3 DNA, CDR3 protein. The D gene is left open where the match is weak. Some rows mark clone size as missing; the rest say once, few, many or name a class of expanded clone.

length: 14
size: once
V: TRBV3-1
D: .
J: TRBJ1-1
DNA: TGTGCCAGCAGCCAAGTGCCAGGGGAAACTGAAGCTTTCTTT
CDR3: CASSQVPGETEAFF

length: 13
size: .
V: TRBV24-1
D: .
J: TRBJ2-4
DNA: TGTGCCACCAGTGATGCGGACGGAAACATTCAGTACTTC
CDR3: CATSDADGNIQYF

length: 13
size: many
V: TRBV12-5
D: .
J: TRBJ2-1
DNA: TGTGCTAGTGGTTTAGTGGGGGGCAATGAGCAGTTCTTC
CDR3: CASGLVGGNEQFF

length: 14
size: many
V: TRBV7-9
D: .
J: TRBJ2-5
DNA: TGTGCCAGCAGCAACCCCTACCTACAAGAGACCCAGTACTTC
CDR3: CASSNPYLQETQYF

length: 13
size: few
V: TRBV25-1
D: TRBD1
J: TRBJ2-5
DNA: TGTGCCAGCAGTGGCAGGGGGTACGAGACCCAGTACTTC
CDR3: CASSGRGYETQYF

length: 14
size: .
V: TRBV2
D: .
J: TRBJ2-3
DNA: TGTGCCAGCAGGGTACAGGGTCTTTTTGATACGCAGTATTTT
CDR3: CASRVQGLFDTQYF

length: 16
size: once
V: TRBV5-6
D: TRBD2
J: TRBJ2-1
DNA: TGTGCCAGCAGCTTACGGCTAGCGGGATCCTACAATGAGCAGTTCTTC
CDR3: CASSLRLAGSYNEQFF

length: 12
size: few
V: TRBV6-2/TRBV6-3
D: TRBD1
J: TRBJ1-2
DNA: TGTGCCAGCAGTACAGGGGTCTATGGCTACACCTTC
CDR3: CASSTGVYGYTF

length: 15
size: many
V: TRBV27
D: TRBD2
J: TRBJ2-1
DNA: TGTGCCAGCAGTACAGCGGCGGGAGCGGGGAATGAGCAGTTCTTC
CDR3: CASSTAAGAGNEQFF

length: 13
size: .
V: TRBV10-2
D: .
J: TRBJ1-1
DNA: TGCGCCAGCAACGGACGGGTCGGGACTGAAGCTTTCTTT
CDR3: CASNGRVGTEAFF

length: 11
size: many
V: TRBV12-3/TRBV12-4
D: .
J: TRBJ1-2
DNA: TGTGCCAGCAGTGTTAACTATGGCTACACCTTC
CDR3: CASSVNYGYTF